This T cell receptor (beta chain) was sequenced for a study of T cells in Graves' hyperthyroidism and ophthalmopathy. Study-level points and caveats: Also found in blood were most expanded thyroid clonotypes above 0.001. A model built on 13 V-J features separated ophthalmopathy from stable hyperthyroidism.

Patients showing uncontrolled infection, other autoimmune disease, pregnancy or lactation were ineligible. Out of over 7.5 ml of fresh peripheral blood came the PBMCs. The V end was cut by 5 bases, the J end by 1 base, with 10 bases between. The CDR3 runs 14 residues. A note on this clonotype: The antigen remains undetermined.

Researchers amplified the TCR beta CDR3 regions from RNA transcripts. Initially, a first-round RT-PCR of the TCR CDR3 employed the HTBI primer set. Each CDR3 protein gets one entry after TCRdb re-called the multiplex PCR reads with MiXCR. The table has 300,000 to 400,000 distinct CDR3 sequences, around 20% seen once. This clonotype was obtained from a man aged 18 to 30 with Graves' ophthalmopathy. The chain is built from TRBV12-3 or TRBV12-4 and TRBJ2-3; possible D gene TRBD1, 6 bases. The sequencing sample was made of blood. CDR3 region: CASSNHRGTDTQYF. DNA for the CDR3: TGTGCCAGCAGTAACCACAGGGGCACAGATACGCAGTATTTT.